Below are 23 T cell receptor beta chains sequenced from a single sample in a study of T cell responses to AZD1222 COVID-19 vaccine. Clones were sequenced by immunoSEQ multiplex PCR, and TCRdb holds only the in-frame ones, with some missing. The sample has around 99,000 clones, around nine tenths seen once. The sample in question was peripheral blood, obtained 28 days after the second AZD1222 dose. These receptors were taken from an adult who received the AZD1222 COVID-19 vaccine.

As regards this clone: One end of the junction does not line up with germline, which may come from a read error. This CDR3 is CASSPDRGAIRDF. CDR3 coding DNA: TGTGCCAGCAGTCCGGACAGGGGAGCCATCCGGGACTTC. This chain connects TRBV6-5 to TRBJ2-7; 9 nucleotides match TRBD1. Germline lookup yields CDR1 MNHEY and CDR2 SVGAGI. There are 13 residues in the CDR3.

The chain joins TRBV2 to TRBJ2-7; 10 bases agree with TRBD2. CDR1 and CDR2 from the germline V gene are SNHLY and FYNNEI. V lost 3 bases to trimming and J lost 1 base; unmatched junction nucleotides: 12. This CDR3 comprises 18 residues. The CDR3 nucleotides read TGTGCCAGCAGTGATAGGTTTGCTAGCGGGGGCCCTTCCTACGAGCAGTACTTC. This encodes CASSDRFASGGPSYEQYF.

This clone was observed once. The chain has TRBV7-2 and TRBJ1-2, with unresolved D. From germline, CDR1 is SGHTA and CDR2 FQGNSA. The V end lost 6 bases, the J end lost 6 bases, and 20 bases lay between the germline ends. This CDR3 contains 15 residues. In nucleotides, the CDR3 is TGTGCCAGCAGTCCGATCGAGAATTTTGAGAATGGCTACACCTTC. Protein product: CASSPIENFENGYTF.

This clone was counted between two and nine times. This CDR3 reads CASSPSSGRGNTIYF. In nucleotides, the CDR3 is TGTGCCAGCTCACCATCGTCAGGGCGCGGAAACACCATATATTTT. The chain uses TRBV18 and TRBJ1-3; perhaps TRBD1 as D (5 bases). V was shortened by 2 bases and J by 4 bases, with 12 bases between the two germline ends. The CDR3 extends over 15 amino acids. Germline V gene sequence: CDR1 KGHSH, CDR2 LQKENI.

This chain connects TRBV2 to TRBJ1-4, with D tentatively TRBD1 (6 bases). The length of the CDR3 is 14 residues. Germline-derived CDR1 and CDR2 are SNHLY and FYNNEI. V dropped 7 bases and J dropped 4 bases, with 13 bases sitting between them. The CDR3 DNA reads TGTGCCAGCACCCGGACAGTGGGTAATGAAAAACTGTTTTTT. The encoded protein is CASTRTVGNEKLFF.

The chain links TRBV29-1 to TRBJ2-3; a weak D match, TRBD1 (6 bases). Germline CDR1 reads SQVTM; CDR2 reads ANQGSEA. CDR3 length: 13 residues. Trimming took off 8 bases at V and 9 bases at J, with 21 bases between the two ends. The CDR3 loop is CSLSPRGRGTQYF. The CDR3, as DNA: TGCAGCCTCTCCCCCCGGGGCAGGGGCACGCAGTATTTT.

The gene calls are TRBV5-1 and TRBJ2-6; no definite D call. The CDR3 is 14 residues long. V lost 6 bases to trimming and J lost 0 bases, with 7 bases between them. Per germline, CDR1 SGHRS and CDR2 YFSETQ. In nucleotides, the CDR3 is TGCGCCAGCAATGAGGCCTCTGGGGCCAACGTCCTGACTTTC. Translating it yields CASNEASGANVLTF.

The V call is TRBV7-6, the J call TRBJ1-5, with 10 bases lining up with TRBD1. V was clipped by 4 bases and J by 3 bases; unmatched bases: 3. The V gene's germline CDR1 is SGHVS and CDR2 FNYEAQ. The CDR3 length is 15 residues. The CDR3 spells CASSSGTGVNQPQHF. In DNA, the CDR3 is TGTGCCAGCAGCTCCGGGACAGGGGTCAATCAGCCCCAGCATTTT. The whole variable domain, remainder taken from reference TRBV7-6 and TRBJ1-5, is GAGVSQSPRYKVTKRGQDVALRCDPISGHVSLYWYRQALGQGPEFLTYFNYEAQQDKSGLPNDRFSAERPEGSISTLTIQRTEQRDSAMYRCASSSGTGVNQPQHFGDGTRLSIL.

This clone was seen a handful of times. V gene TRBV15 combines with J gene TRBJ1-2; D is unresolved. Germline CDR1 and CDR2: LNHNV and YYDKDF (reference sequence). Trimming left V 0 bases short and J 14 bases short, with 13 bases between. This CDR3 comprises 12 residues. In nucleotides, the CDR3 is TGTGCCACCAGCAGAGATTACGAAGTTTGGACCTTC. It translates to CATSRDYEVWTF.

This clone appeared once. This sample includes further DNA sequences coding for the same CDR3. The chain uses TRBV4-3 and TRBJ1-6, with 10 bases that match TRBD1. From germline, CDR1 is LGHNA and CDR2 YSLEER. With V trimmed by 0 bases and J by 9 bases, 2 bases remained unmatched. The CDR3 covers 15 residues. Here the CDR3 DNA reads TGCGCCAGCAGCCAAGAGGGACAGGGGAGTTCACCCCTCCACTTT. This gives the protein CASSQEGQGSSPLHF.

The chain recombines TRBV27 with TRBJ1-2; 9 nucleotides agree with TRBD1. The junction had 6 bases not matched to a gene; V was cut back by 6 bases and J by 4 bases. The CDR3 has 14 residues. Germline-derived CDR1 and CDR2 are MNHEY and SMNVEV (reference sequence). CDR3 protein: CASRRGQGAYGYTF. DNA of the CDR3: TGTGCCAGCAGAAGGGGACAGGGCGCCTATGGCTACACCTTC.

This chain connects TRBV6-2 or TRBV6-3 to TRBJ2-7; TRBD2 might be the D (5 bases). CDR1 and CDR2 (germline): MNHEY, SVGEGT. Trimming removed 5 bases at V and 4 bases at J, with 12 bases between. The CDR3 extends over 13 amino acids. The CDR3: CASSGLDPYEQYF. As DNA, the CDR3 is TGTGCCAGCAGTGGACTGGATCCTTACGAGCAGTACTTC.

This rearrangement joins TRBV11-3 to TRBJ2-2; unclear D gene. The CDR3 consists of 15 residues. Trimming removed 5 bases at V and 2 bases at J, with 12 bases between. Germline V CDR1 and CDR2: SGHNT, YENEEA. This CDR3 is CASSPSGQNTGELFF. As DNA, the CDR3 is TGTGCCAGCAGCCCCTCGGGCCAAAACACCGGGGAGCTGTTTTTT. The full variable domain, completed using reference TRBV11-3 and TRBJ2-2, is EAGVVQSPRYKIIEKKQPVAFWCNPISGHNTLYWYLQNLGQGPELLIRYENEEAVDDSQLPKDRFSAERLKGVDSTLKIQPAELGDSAVYLCASSPSGQNTGELFFGEGSRLTVL.

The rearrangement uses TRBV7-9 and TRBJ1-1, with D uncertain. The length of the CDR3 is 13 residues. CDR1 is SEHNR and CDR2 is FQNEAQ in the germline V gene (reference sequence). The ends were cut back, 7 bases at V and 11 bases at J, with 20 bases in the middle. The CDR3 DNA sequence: TGTGCCAGCACCCCGACCGGACCCTTGGGGGCTTTCTTT. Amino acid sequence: CASTPTGPLGAFF. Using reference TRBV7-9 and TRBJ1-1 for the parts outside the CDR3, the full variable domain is DTGVSQNPRHKITKRGQNVTFRCDPISEHNRLYWYRQTLGQGPEFLTYFQNEAQLEKSRLLSDRFSAERPKGSFSTLEIQRTEQGDSAMYLCASTPTGPLGAFFGQGTRLTVV.

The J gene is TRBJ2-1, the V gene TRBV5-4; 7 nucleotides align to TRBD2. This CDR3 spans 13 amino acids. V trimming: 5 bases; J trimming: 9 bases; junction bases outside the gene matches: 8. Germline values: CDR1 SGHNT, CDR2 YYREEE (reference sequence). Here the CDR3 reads CASRVGGTIEQFF. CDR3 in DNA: TGTGCCAGCAGGGTGGGAGGGACCATTGAGCAGTTCTTC.

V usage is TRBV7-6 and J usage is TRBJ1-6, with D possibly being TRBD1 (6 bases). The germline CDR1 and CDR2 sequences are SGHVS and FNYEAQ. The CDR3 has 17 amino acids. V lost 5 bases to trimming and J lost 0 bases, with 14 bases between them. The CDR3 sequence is CASSTRTASSYNSPLHF. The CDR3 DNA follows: TGTGCCAGCAGCACTCGGACAGCTAGCTCCTATAATTCACCCCTCCACTTT. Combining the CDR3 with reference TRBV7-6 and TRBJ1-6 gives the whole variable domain GAGVSQSPRYKVTKRGQDVALRCDPISGHVSLYWYRQALGQGPEFLTYFNYEAQQDKSGLPNDRFSAERPEGSISTLTIQRTEQRDSAMYRCASSTRTASSYNSPLHFGNGTRLTVT.

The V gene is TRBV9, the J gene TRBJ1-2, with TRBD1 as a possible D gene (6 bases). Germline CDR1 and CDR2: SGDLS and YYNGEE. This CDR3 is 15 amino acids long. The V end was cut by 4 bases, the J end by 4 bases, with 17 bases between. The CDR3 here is CASSPGGAVGYGYTF. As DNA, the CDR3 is TGTGCCAGCAGCCCTGGGGGGGCGGTGGGCTATGGCTACACCTTC.

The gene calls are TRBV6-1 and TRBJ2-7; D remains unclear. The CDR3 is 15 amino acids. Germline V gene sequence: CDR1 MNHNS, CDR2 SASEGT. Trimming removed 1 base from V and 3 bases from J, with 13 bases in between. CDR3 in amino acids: CASSEGSSTLYEQYF. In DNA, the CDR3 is TGTGCCAGCAGTGAAGGGAGTTCGACCCTCTACGAGCAGTACTTC.

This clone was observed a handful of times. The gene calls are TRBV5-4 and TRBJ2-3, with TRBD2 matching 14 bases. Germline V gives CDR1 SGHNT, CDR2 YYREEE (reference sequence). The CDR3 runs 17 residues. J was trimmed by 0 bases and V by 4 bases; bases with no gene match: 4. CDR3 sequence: CASSPGLAGASTDTQYF. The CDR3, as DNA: TGTGCCAGCAGCCCGGGACTAGCGGGGGCTAGCACAGATACGCAGTATTTT.

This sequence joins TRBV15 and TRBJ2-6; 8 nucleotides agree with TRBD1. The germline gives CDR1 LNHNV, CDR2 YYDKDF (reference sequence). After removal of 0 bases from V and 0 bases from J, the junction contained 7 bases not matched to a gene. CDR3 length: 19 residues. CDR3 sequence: CATSRDLRDRTSGANVLTF. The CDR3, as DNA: TGTGCCACCAGCAGAGACCTCCGGGACAGGACCTCTGGGGCCAACGTCCTGACTTTC.

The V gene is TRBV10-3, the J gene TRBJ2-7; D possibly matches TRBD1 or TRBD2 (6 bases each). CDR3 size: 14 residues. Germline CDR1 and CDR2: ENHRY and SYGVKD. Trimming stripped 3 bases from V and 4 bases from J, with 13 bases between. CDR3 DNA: TGTGCCATCAGTGAAGGGCAGGGGACTTACGAGCAGTACTTC. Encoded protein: CAISEGQGTYEQYF.

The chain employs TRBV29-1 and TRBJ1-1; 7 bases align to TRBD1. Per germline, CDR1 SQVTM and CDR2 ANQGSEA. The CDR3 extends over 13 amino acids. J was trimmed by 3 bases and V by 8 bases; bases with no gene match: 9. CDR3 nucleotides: TGCAGCTCTTCGAGGGGGCTCGACACTGAAGCTTTCTTT. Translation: CSSSRGLDTEAFF.

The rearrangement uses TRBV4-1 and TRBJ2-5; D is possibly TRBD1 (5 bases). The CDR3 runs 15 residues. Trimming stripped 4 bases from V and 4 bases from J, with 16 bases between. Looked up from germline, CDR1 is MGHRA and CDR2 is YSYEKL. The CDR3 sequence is CASSLVVSGLETQYF. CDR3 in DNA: TGCGCCAGCAGCCTCGTAGTTTCAGGGCTAGAGACCCAGTACTTC.